A selection of T cell receptor beta chains follows, all from one sample in a study of cytomegalovirus exposure and HLA in healthy donors. Repertoires were generated with immunoSEQ multiplex PCR, while TCRdb's copy carries only in-frame clones and drops some. This sample carries about 100,000 clones, approximately 80% of them seen once, and the ten largest clones take about 4.4%. Sequenced material: PBMCs. The source is a woman in her sixties or seventies in good health and CMV-seropositive. CDR3s include the opening cysteine and the closing phenylalanine or tryptophan. The D gene is left open where the match is weak. Where a row states a size, it is once, few, many or the class of an expanded clone; other rows omit it.

V	size	D	J	DNA	CDR3
TRBV7-3	NA	NA	TRBJ2-3	TGTGCCAGCAGCTCCGGACTGAACACAGATACGCAGTATTTT	CASSSGLNTDTQYF
TRBV15	NA	TRBD2	TRBJ2-6	TGTGCCACCAGCCACTGGGGCGGGAGGTCCGGGGCCAACGTCCTGACTTTC	CATSHWGGRSGANVLTF
TRBV7-6	NA	TRBD2	TRBJ2-7	TGTGCCAGCAGCTTAGGGTCTAGCGGGAGTATCGAGCAGTACTTC	CASSLGSSGSIEQYF
TRBV29-1	few	NA	TRBJ1-1	TGCAGCGTTGATGACTTTAGGCCCGGGGACACTGAAGCTTTCTTT	CSVDDFRPGDTEAFF
TRBV7-9	NA	NA	TRBJ2-3	TGTGCCAGCAGCTTAAAGCAAGATACGCAGTATTTT	CASSLKQDTQYF
TRBV5-1	NA	NA	TRBJ1-4	TGCGCCAGCAGCTTTGGACAGACAACTAATGAAAAACTGTTTTTT	CASSFGQTTNEKLFF
TRBV28	once	NA	TRBJ1-4	TGTGCCAGCAGTTTACCCCAGGGTAATGAAAAACTGTTTTTT	CASSLPQGNEKLFF
TRBV9	many	NA	TRBJ2-2	TGTGCCAGCAGCGTAGCGTTACAAGTCACCGGGGAGCTGTTTTTT	CASSVALQVTGELFF
TRBV5-1	NA	TRBD1	TRBJ1-1	TGCGCCAGCAGCGGGGGGACAGGCATGAACACTGAAGCTTTCTTT	CASSGGTGMNTEAFF
TRBV18	NA	TRBD1	TRBJ1-3	TGTGCCAGCTCACTTTCGGGACAGCTTAGCTCTGGAAACACCATATATTTT	CASSLSGQLSSGNTIYF
TRBV6-1	NA	NA	TRBJ1-1	TGTGCCAGCAGTGAAGGAACGGCAGGACAGAGTCACCTGAACACTGAAGCTTTCTTT	CASSEGTAGQSHLNTEAFF
TRBV7-2	NA	TRBD2	TRBJ2-1	TGTGCCAGCAGCTTATCCTTACTAGCGACCTCCTACAATGAGCAGTTCTTC	CASSLSLLATSYNEQFF
TRBV28	NA	NA	TRBJ2-5	TGTGCCAGCAGTTTCTTTACCGACGGGGGATACGGGGAGCAGTACTTC	CASSFFTDGGYGEQYF
TRBV6-5	NA	NA	TRBJ2-7	TGTGCCAGCAGTTATCGACAGGTACTGAACGAGCAGTACTTC	CASSYRQVLNEQYF
TRBV11-2	NA	TRBD1	TRBJ2-7	TGTGCCAGCAGCCCGGGGGCGGGGACAGGGAAGTACGAGCAGTACTTC	CASSPGAGTGKYEQYF
TRBV4-1	NA	NA	TRBJ1-2	TGCGCCAGCAGCCAACCCTTCGACGGGGTCTATGGCTACACCTTC	CASSQPFDGVYGYTF
TRBV18	NA	TRBD1	TRBJ1-1	TGTGCCAGCTCACCCCGGGGACAGGGTGTTAACACTGAAGCTTTCTTT	CASSPRGQGVNTEAFF
TRBV29-1	NA	TRBD2	TRBJ2-7	TGCAGCGTTGCCCTAGGGGGTAGCGGGAATCAGAGAAACGAGCAGTACTTC	CSVALGGSGNQRNEQYF
TRBV6-5	few	TRBD1	TRBJ1-1	TGTGCCAGCAGCACAGGGGGCGATGAAGCTTTCTTT	CASSTGGDEAFF
TRBV27	NA	NA	TRBJ1-3	TGTGCCAGCAGTTTAAATGGGCCCGGGGACACCATATATTTT	CASSLNGPGDTIYF
TRBV5-4	NA	TRBD2	TRBJ2-1	TGTGCCAGCAGCTTTCTAGCGGGAAGTTACAATGAGCAGTTCTTC	CASSFLAGSYNEQFF
TRBV7-9	NA	NA	TRBJ1-5	TGTGCCAGCAGCACGGACAGTCAGCCCCAGCATTTT	CASSTDSQPQHF
TRBV5-4	medium-sized	TRBD1	TRBJ1-1	TGTGCCAGCAGCCGACAGGGGTGGAAAACTGAAGCTTTCTTT	CASSRQGWKTEAFF
TRBV7-9	few	TRBD1	TRBJ2-1	TGTGCCAGCAGCTTAGACCCAGGGACAGGGGGGCGGTACAATGAGCAGTTCTTC	CASSLDPGTGGRYNEQFF
TRBV7-9	NA	TRBD2	TRBJ2-7	TGTGCCAGCATTTTTTCCACCGCTAGCGGGGGCTACGAGCAGTACTTC	CASIFSTASGGYEQYF
TRBV27	NA	NA	TRBJ1-2	TGTGCCAGCACAACCGGGACTCCGGGAAACTATGGCTACACCTTC	CASTTGTPGNYGYTF
TRBV7-6	NA	NA	TRBJ2-7	TGTGCCAGCAGCTTAAGCGGCCCCTACGAGCAGTACTTC	CASSLSGPYEQYF
TRBV7-3	once	NA	TRBJ2-7	TGTGCCAGCAGCTTAGGTAGGACAGCCTACGAGCAGTACTTC	CASSLGRTAYEQYF
TRBV6-5	NA	NA	TRBJ2-7	TGTGCCAGCAGCACCGTAGCGGCTAGGGGTTACGAGCAGTACTTC	CASSTVAARGYEQYF
TRBV11-2	NA	TRBD1	TRBJ1-1	TGTGCCAGCAGCTTACAGGGGGCGCGGACTGAAGCTTTCTTT	CASSLQGARTEAFF
TRBV18	NA	NA	TRBJ1-1	TGTGCCAGCTCACCATCTACAGGAAACACTGAAGCTTTCTTT	CASSPSTGNTEAFF
TRBV9	NA	NA	TRBJ1-2	TGTGCCAGCAGCGTAGGCGACAGACCTAACTACACCTTC	CASSVGDRPNYTF
TRBV7-2	once	TRBD1	TRBJ1-2	TGTGCCAGCAGTTCCAATACAGGGGTCCCTGGCTACACCTTC	CASSSNTGVPGYTF
TRBV5-1	NA	NA	TRBJ2-5	TGCGCCAGCAGCTTGGCTCTAGCGCCCCCAGAGACCCAGTACTTC	CASSLALAPPETQYF
TRBV6-1	NA	NA	TRBJ2-7	TGTGCCAGCACCCCGGACAGTGGACGGTCCTACGAGCAGTACTTC	CASTPDSGRSYEQYF
TRBV15	NA	TRBD1	TRBJ2-1	TGTGCCACCAGCACCGGACAGGGCGGGAATGAGCAGTTCTTC	CATSTGQGGNEQFF
TRBV19	NA	TRBD2	TRBJ2-3	TGTGCCAGTAGTAGGGTAGCGGGAGCTCACACAGATACGCAGTATTTT	CASSRVAGAHTDTQYF
TRBV18	NA	NA	TRBJ1-1	TGTGCCAGCTCACCAGGACAGAACACTGAAGCTTTCTTT	CASSPGQNTEAFF
TRBV19	few	NA	TRBJ2-1	TGTGCCAGCAGGGGTAGCTCCTACAATGAGCAGTTCTTC	CASRGSSYNEQFF
TRBV23-1	NA	NA	TRBJ1-3	TGCGCCAGCAGTCAATCGGTGGGTACAGGGCCTGGAAACACCATATATTTT	CASSQSVGTGPGNTIYF
TRBV11-2	once	NA	TRBJ1-1	TGTGCCAGCAGCTCAGGGGTGAACACTGAAGCTTTCTTT	CASSSGVNTEAFF
TRBV5-1	NA	TRBD1	TRBJ1-2	TGCGCCAGCAGCTTGATGCCACAGGGGGCTGGCTATGGCTACACCTTC	CASSLMPQGAGYGYTF
TRBV11-2	NA	TRBD2	TRBJ2-7	TGTGCCAGCAGCTCGGGACTAGCGGGAGAGCAGTACTTC	CASSSGLAGEQYF
TRBV28	few	NA	TRBJ2-3	TGTGCCAGCAGAGCCTTCCCCGTGGACACTCAATTCACAGATACGCAGTATTTT	CASRAFPVDTQFTDTQYF
TRBV5-1	NA	NA	TRBJ2-2	TGCGCCAGCAGCGTACAGGGCACCGGGGAGCTGTTTTTT	CASSVQGTGELFF
TRBV19	NA	NA	TRBJ1-2	TGTGCCACCTCACCCCCCGACAGCCTTCTCTATGGCTACACCTTC	CATSPPDSLLYGYTF
TRBV4-1	few	TRBD2	TRBJ2-1	TGCGCCAGCAGCAGGTCTAGCGGCTCCTACAATGAGCAGTTCTTC	CASSRSSGSYNEQFF
TRBV7-6	NA	TRBD2	TRBJ2-7	TGTGCCAGCAGCCGACAAGGGACTAGCGGGGCTAGCTCCTACGAGCAGTACTTC	CASSRQGTSGASSYEQYF
TRBV5-6	NA	TRBD1	TRBJ2-3	TGTGCCAGCAGCTTCGTAGGACAGGGGGCGGATACGCAGTATTTT	CASSFVGQGADTQYF
TRBV11-2	few	NA	TRBJ1-1	TGTGCCAGCATCTATGCCGGTTTGAACACTGAAGCTTTCTTT	CASIYAGLNTEAFF
TRBV5-1	NA	NA	TRBJ2-1	TGCGCCAGCAGCTTGGAACGCCAGGGAAGTGACGAGCAGTTCTTC	CASSLERQGSDEQFF
TRBV5-1	NA	NA	TRBJ1-2	TGCGCCAGCAGCCAACTAGGGGGAAACAGGGAGGGCTACACCTTC	CASSQLGGNREGYTF
TRBV5-4	NA	TRBD2	TRBJ2-1	TGTGCCAGCAGCTTGGGACTAGCGGTGAGGCTCTTC	CASSLGLAVRLF
TRBV18	NA	NA	TRBJ1-1	TGTGCCAGCTCACCGAGGGACATGAACACTGAAGCTTTCTTT	CASSPRDMNTEAFF
TRBV5-1	NA	TRBD1	TRBJ1-1	TGCGCCAGCAGCTCCGACAGGGGCAATGAAGCTTTCTTT	CASSSDRGNEAFF